This T cell receptor beta chain was captured in a study of T-cell memory formation after mild COVID-19 (dated by TCRdb to the early 2020s). Study-level background: Most TCR sequence clusters were specific to one of the two donors. In a couple of donors, T-cell clones that expanded and contracted after mild COVID-19 were followed by sequencing TCRalpha and TCRbeta repertoires longitudinally. The cohort was made up of two young adult volunteers, one female and one male, who were previously healthy. On the study overall, not on this receptor specifically: Some responding clones were detected in pre-infection memory, suggesting pre-existing cross-reactive memory T cells joined the SARS-CoV-2 response. From day 15 to 85, contracting clones showed balanced CD4/CD8 phenotypes, whereas a second wave of clones that expanded from day 15 to 37 leaned towards CD4+. SARS-CoV-2 specificity was not confirmed for the second-wave clones peaking on day 37. Contracting CD4+ clones turned up mainly in the CM and EM memory subsets, whereas EMRA was where CD8+ clones were enriched. Only two mild cases were covered in the study, and larger cohorts including severe cases with pre-infection samples were considered necessary.

With respect to this clonotype: No antigen is known for it. No much larger clone exists at a distance of one base, and base qualities are not known.

TCRdb names Illumina NovaSeq 6000 as the instrument used. TCRalpha and TCRbeta cDNA libraries were built by 5'RACE with constant-segment primers, adding sample barcodes and unique molecular identifiers. RNA was extracted from every sample with Trizol reagent. Library amplification was performed in two PCR steps, and a second sample barcode and Illumina TruSeq adapters were introduced in the second step. Sequencing of the libraries was done on an Illumina NovaSeq, producing 2 x 150 bp paired-end reads. Under the source paper's analysis protocol: Reads were demultiplexed and collapsed into UMI-guided consensus sequences with migec v1.2.7. Using mixcr v2.1.11, UMI consensuses were aligned to TRA and TRB V and J templates and then assembled into clonotypes. Clonotypes were classified as expanded or contracted when called significant by both edgeR and NoisET, with noise models trained on biological replicates. For edgeR calls, the thresholds were a false discovery rate-adjusted p below 0.01 and a log2 fold-change of 1. As an exploratory analysis of dynamics, PCA with hierarchical clustering was applied to max-normalized trajectories of the 1000 most abundant clonotypes. Separately sequenced CD4+ and CD8+ repertoires were used to assign the CD4 or CD8 phenotype of responding clones. The raw public reads went through TCRdb reprocessing: fastp at Q25, MiXCR clone calling, in-frame beta chains kept. All rows with the same CDR3 protein become a single entry with the most common DNA and genes. None of the V and J calls come from the authors' own analysis; TCRdb made them. This sample is represented by 250,000 to 350,000 distinct CDR3 sequences; approximately 19% of them were singletons. The ten largest account for 21% of the sample.

According to the germline V gene, CDR1 reads SGHAT and CDR2 reads FQNNGV. After removal of 2 bases from V and 7 bases from J, the junction retains 16 bases not matched to a gene. There are 17 amino acids in the CDR3, from cysteine to phenylalanine inclusive. The kept DNA is CDR3 alone, 51 bases in frame from the first base. Ficoll-Paque density gradient centrifugation was the method used to isolate PBMCs. This sequence originates from a man aged 18 to 29 who had mild COVID-19 (a few samples of this study predate the infection). The sample titles of this study are shuffled in the database, so cell type and time point are left out; the donor was told from shared clones. Rearrangement joined TRBV11-2 to TRBJ1-2, and 7 junction bases match TRBD1. The sequencing input was PBMCs or a T cell subset sorted from them (not recorded which). The DNA sequence follows: TGTGCCAGCAGCTTATCGAGGGGAACAGGGGATGCGGCTGGCTACACCTTC. It specifies CASSLSRGTGDAAGYTF. The entire variable domain, with the stretches around the CDR3 drawn from the reference TRBV11-2 and TRBJ1-2 proteins, is EAGVAQSPRYKIIEKRQSVAFWCNPISGHATLYWYQQILGQGPKLLIQFQNNGVVDDSQLPKDRFSAERLKGVDSTLKIQPAKLEDSAVYLCASSLSRGTGDAAGYTFGSGTRLTVV.